One sample yielded the 22 T cell receptor beta chains listed below, sequenced in a study of beta chain features in type 1 diabetes. Study-wide points: Type 1 diabetes patients showed a moderate but significant shortening of TCRB CDR3s in all four CD4+ subsets.

Every bit of the isolated RNA underwent reverse transcription, so sequencing read expressed TCRB transcripts. Sequenced by immunoSEQ multiplex PCR; TCRdb stores in-frame clones only, minus some. Among 310,000 or so clones listed, 15% were seen once. For these receptors, no antigen is known. Sequenced sample: naive CD4+ T cells from blood. Receptors were obtained from a man younger than 35 with type 1 diabetes.

This sequence joins TRBV27 and TRBJ1-5, with TRBD1 as a possible D gene (6 bases). This CDR3 is built from 19 residues. V lost 5 bases to trimming and J lost 0 bases, with 23 bases between them. Looked up from germline, CDR1 is MNHEY and CDR2 is SMNVEV (reference sequence). The CDR3 here is CASSPNRVLMRYSNQPQHF. The CDR3 nucleotides read TGTGCCAGCAGTCCTAACAGGGTTTTGATGAGGTATAGCAATCAGCCCCAGCATTTT.

The V and J genes are TRBV7-9 and TRBJ1-1, with D possibly being TRBD1 (6 bases). V lost 5 bases, J lost 3 bases, and 7 bases lay in between. This CDR3 is 12 amino acids long. The germline V gene has CDR1 SEHNR and CDR2 FQNEAQ (reference sequence). The DNA for the CDR3 is TGTGCCAGCAGCCACAGGGACACTGAAGCTTTCTTT. Amino acid sequence: CASSHRDTEAFF.

This clone was observed a few times. The V gene is TRBV18, the J gene TRBJ1-1; no firm D call. The CDR3 runs 14 residues. Germline CDR1 reads KGHSH; CDR2 reads LQKENI. V lost 2 bases, J lost 0 bases, and 7 bases lay in between. The CDR3 protein is CASSPSGMNTEAFF. CDR3 nucleotides: TGTGCCAGCTCACCATCCGGGATGAACACTGAAGCTTTCTTT.

This chain uses TRBV5-1 with TRBJ1-1; no definite D call. Germline CDR1 SGHRS, CDR2 YFSETQ. There are 12 residues in the CDR3. V was pared by 0 bases and J by 8 bases, with 8 bases between. The CDR3 sequence is CASSLDGGEAFF. CDR3 DNA sequence: TGCGCCAGCAGCTTGGACGGAGGGGAAGCTTTCTTT. The full variable domain, completed using reference TRBV5-1 and TRBJ1-1, is KAGVTQTPRYLIKTRGQQVTLSCSPISGHRSVSWYQQTPGQGLQFLFEYFSETQRNKGNFPGRFSGRQFSNSRSEMNVSTLELGDSALYLCASSLDGGEAFFGQGTRLTVV.

This chain uses TRBV28 with TRBJ1-5; D remains ambiguous. Per the germline V gene, CDR1 is MDHEN and CDR2 is SYDVKM. This CDR3 has 15 amino acids. Trimming pared 1 base from V and 3 bases from J, leaving 10 bases between. The chain's CDR3 is CASSLYRSPNQPQHF. CDR3 in DNA: TGTGCCAGCAGTTTATACAGATCGCCCAATCAGCCCCAGCATTTT.

A word on this clone: It is unclear where the CDR3 begins or ends on the DNA, so no DNA is shown, and the CDR3 is as TCRdb lists it. CDR3 sequence reads: CASSTFLAQAEQFF. The chain joins TRBV7-6 to TRBJ2-1; TRBD1, the table's D call, lacks a check against the DNA. A total of 14 residues make up the CDR3, ends included. Germline V CDR1 and CDR2: SGHVS, FNYEAQ.

The genes are TRBV14 and TRBJ2-1; 7 bases map to TRBD2. Germline V gene sequence: CDR1 SGHDN, CDR2 FVKESK. The V gene end was trimmed by 1 base and the J gene end by 7 bases; junction bases not matched to a gene: 7. This CDR3 contains 15 residues. CDR3 DNA sequence: TGTGCCAGCAGCCAAGGACGACTAGCCCGAAATGAGCAGTTCTTC. This sequence encodes CASSQGRLARNEQFF.

CDR3 DNA: TGTGCCTGGGCGACAGGGCACTATGGAAACACCATATATTTT. It yields the protein CAWATGHYGNTIYF. V usage is TRBV30 and J usage is TRBJ1-3; 7 nucleotides line up with TRBD1. With 5 bases clipped from V and 3 bases from J, the junction kept 7 bases outside the gene matches. Germline loops: CDR1 GTSNPN, CDR2 SVGIG (reference sequence). The CDR3 is 14 amino acids.

The chain joins TRBV5-4 to TRBJ2-2; 10 nucleotides align to TRBD2. The junction had 4 bases not matched to a gene; V was cut back by 2 bases and J by 0 bases. Germline-derived CDR1 and CDR2 are SGHNT and YYREEE (reference sequence). CDR3 length: 17 amino acids. The CDR3 bases are TGTGCCAGCAGCTTCCCTAGCGGGAGTACGAACACCGGGGAGCTGTTTTTT. It translates to CASSFPSGSTNTGELFF.

This clone turned up a few times. V is TRBV30 and J is TRBJ1-5; the D gene is possibly TRBD1 (6 bases). Trimming removed 2 bases at V and 6 bases at J, with 11 bases between. The germline gives CDR1 GTSNPN, CDR2 SVGIG (reference sequence). This CDR3 contains 13 residues. The CDR3 spells CAWSSTGPQPQHF. In DNA form, the CDR3 reads TGTGCCTGGAGTTCAACAGGGCCTCAGCCCCAGCATTTT.

The gene calls are TRBV30 and TRBJ1-1; D is unresolved. The germline V gene has CDR1 GTSNPN and CDR2 SVGIG (reference sequence). The V gene lost 1 base and the J gene lost 0 bases, with 12 bases spanning the gap. This CDR3 spans 15 amino acids. DNA of the CDR3: TGTGCCTGGAGTGGGTTGGGCAGTATGAACACTGAAGCTTTCTTT. Translation: CAWSGLGSMNTEAFF.

This sequence joins TRBV23-1 and TRBJ2-7, with a weak D call TRBD2 (5 bases). TRBV23-1 is treated as an ORF (open reading frame) with a function not yet certain. V was cut by 4 bases and J by 7 bases, with 14 bases left in between. The CDR3 sequence is 13 residues long. The CDR3 region is CASSRERAWEQYF. CDR3 nucleotides: TGCGCCAGCAGTCGGGAGAGGGCGTGGGAGCAGTACTTC.

The chain combines TRBV29-1 with TRBJ2-7; tentatively, D is TRBD2 (6 bases). Trimming removed 5 bases from V and 0 bases from J, with 11 bases in between. CDR1 SQVTM and CDR2 ANQGSEA come from the germline V gene. This CDR3 is built from 13 residues. CDR3 coding DNA: TGCAGCGTTCTTCCGGGAGCCTCCTACGAGCAGTACTTC. It codes for CSVLPGASYEQYF.

The rearrangement links TRBV16 to TRBJ2-7, with 10 bases that match TRBD1. Germline values: CDR1 KGHSY, CDR2 FQNENV. Germline trimming cut 5 bases from V and 5 bases from J; bases unmatched to any gene: 3. The CDR3 has 13 amino acids. CDR3 nucleotides: TGTGCCAGCAGCACCGGACAGGGGGACGAGCAGTACTTC. Protein: CASSTGQGDEQYF.

The rearrangement uses TRBV11-1 and TRBJ2-2; 8 bases match TRBD1. CDR3 length: 14 amino acids. Germline CDR1 SGHAT, CDR2 FQDESV (reference sequence). After removal of 8 bases from V and 1 base from J, the junction contained 3 bases not matched to a gene. The CDR3 reads CASPGTGNTGELFF. The DNA for the CDR3 is TGTGCCAGCCCCGGGACAGGGAACACCGGGGAGCTGTTTTTT.

In this sample, this clone turned up a few times. This chain connects TRBV4-3 to TRBJ1-2; 7 positions agree with TRBD1. V was pared by 0 bases and J by 3 bases, with 19 bases of the junction left unmatched. Germline CDR1 LGHNA, CDR2 YSLEER. The CDR3 is made up of 20 amino acids. The DNA for the CDR3 is TGCGCCAGCAGCCAAGATTTATTGATAGGGGGCCGCGGAGAATACTATGGCTACACCTTC. Translating it yields CASSQDLLIGGRGEYYGYTF.

This clone occurred a few times. This chain uses TRBV7-2 with TRBJ2-1; D unclear. V gave up 2 bases and J gave up 6 bases, with 14 bases separating them. The CDR3 runs 15 residues. CDR1 SGHTA and CDR2 FQGNSA come from the germline V gene. CDR3 bases: TGTGCCAGCAGCTTACAAATGGGCAGGCCCAATGAGCAGTTCTTC. Encoded protein: CASSLQMGRPNEQFF. Full variable domain (missing parts from reference TRBV7-2 and TRBJ2-1): GAGVSQSPSNKVTEKGKDVELRCDPISGHTALYWYRQSLGQGLEFLIYFQGNSAPDKSGLPSDRFSAERTGGSVSTLTIQRTQQEDSAVYLCASSLQMGRPNEQFFGPGTRLTVL.

The chain recombines TRBV7-2 with TRBJ2-5; perhaps TRBD2 as D (5 bases). The CDR3 is 14 residues long. The germline V gene has CDR1 SGHTA and CDR2 FQGNSA. Between the trimmed V and J ends, which lost 3 bases and 4 bases, there was a span of 12 bases. CDR3 loop: CASSLRGPGETQYF. DNA for the CDR3: TGTGCCAGCAGCTTGCGAGGGCCTGGAGAGACCCAGTACTTC.

This clone appeared a few times. The rearrangement joins TRBV7-2 to TRBJ2-7; possibly TRBD1 for D (5 bases). The CDR3 runs to 13 residues. Germline V gene data show CDR1 as SGHTA and CDR2 as FQGNSA. Between the trimmed V and J ends, which lost 2 bases and 3 bases, there was a span of 8 bases. In DNA, the CDR3 is TGTGCCAGCAGCTTAAACAGGAACTACGAGCAGTACTTC. It codes for CASSLNRNYEQYF.

This clone came up a few times. J is TRBJ2-7 and V is TRBV7-9; D is unresolved. CDR3 length: 12 amino acids. Trimming stripped 2 bases from V and 5 bases from J, with 7 bases between. The germline CDR1 and CDR2 sequences are SEHNR and FQNEAQ (reference sequence). DNA of the CDR3: TGTGCCAGCAGCTTAATCGGTAACGAGCAGTACTTC. Translating gives CASSLIGNEQYF.

The table lists this clone with a few counts. This rearrangement joins TRBV6-5 to TRBJ2-7; 9 positions agree with TRBD1. The CDR3 runs 12 residues. Germline lookup yields CDR1 MNHEY and CDR2 SVGAGI. The ends lost 8 bases at V and 6 bases at J; junction bases unmatched: 5. The CDR3, as DNA: TGTGCCAGCTGGACAGGGGTCCGCGAGCAGTACTTC. Protein: CASWTGVREQYF.

This clone was counted between two and nine times. Here the CDR3 DNA reads TGTGCCAGCTCACCATCGGGACAGGGCACTGGGCCCCAGCATTTT. Protein product: CASSPSGQGTGPQHF. The chain couples TRBV18 to TRBJ1-5; 9 nucleotides agree with TRBD1. In germline, CDR1 is KGHSH, CDR2 LQKENI. Trimming cost V 2 bases and J 9 bases; bases outside gene matches: 8. The CDR3 sequence is 15 residues long.